This TCR beta chain was obtained from a study of control samples from healthy donors and cancer patients. CDR1 and CDR2 (germline): SQVTM, ANQGSEA. The CDR3 spans 12 residues. V shed 1 base and J shed 9 bases, with 10 bases lying between them. Using immunoSEQ multiplex PCR, the repertoire was profiled, and TCRdb retains in-frame clones only, with some absent. This table holds about 140,000 clones, about 86% found once. The sample holds a few counts of this clone. The chain uses TRBV29-1 and TRBJ2-1, with D possibly matching TRBD2 (5 bases). The sequence came from a man in his late teens or twenties in good health. Sequencing was carried out using blood. The CDR3 bases are TGCAGCGTTGAAGCCGGCGCGGGTGAGCAGTTCTTC. Amino acid sequence: CSVEAGAGEQFF.